The next 4 T cell receptor beta chains were all read from a single sample in a study of cytomegalovirus exposure and HLA in healthy donors. This PCR relied on a set of 60 Vbeta primers and 13 Jbeta primers. The protocol was immunoSEQ multiplex PCR, while the TCRdb copy is restricted to in-frame clones and leaves out a portion. The table shows over 130,000 clones, with approximately 80% occurring only once. The sample was PBMCs. All receptors come from a woman aged 40 to 49 in good health and CMV-seropositive.

The chain joins TRBV5-1 to TRBJ2-7; a possible D gene is TRBD2 (7 bases). The CDR3 sequence is 14 residues long. From germline, CDR1 is SGHRS and CDR2 YFSETQ. With 3 bases removed from V and 7 bases from J, the gap between germline ends came to 17 bases. CDR3 coding DNA: TGCGCCAGCAGCTCAAGGACGGGGGGCCGGGAGCAGTACTTC. It yields the protein CASSSRTGGREQYF.

The rearrangement links TRBV5-1 to TRBJ2-3, with 9 bases identical to TRBD1. The CDR3 contains 15 residues. Germline V gene lookup returns CDR1 SGHRS and CDR2 YFSETQ. J gave up 4 bases and V 4 bases, and 7 bases lay outside the gene matches. CDR3 bases: TGCGCCAGCAGCCTGGACAGGGGATGGGCAGATACGCAGTATTTT. This sequence encodes CASSLDRGWADTQYF.

V usage is TRBV5-1 and J usage is TRBJ2-5, with TRBD2 identical over 11 bases. J was trimmed by 4 bases and V by 3 bases; bases with no gene match: 5. The CDR3 has 15 residues. Germline CDR1 reads SGHRS; CDR2 reads YFSETQ. The CDR3 DNA follows: TGCGCCAGCAGCTATGTAGCGGGAGGGGGAGAGACCCAGTACTTC. Amino acids: CASSYVAGGGETQYF.

As regards this clone: One end of the junction fails to match germline, which may point to a read error. This rearrangement joins TRBV7-9 to TRBJ2-7; 8 bases are shared with TRBD2. Germline V gene lookup returns CDR1 SEHNR and CDR2 FQNEAQ (reference sequence). This CDR3 region has 16 residues. The CDR3 sequence: CSSSPRPGLEIHEQYF. For the CDR3, the DNA is TGTTCCAGCAGCCCTAGACCGGGACTAGAGATCCACGAGCAGTACTTC.